This T cell receptor beta chain comes out of a study of glioma-infiltrating T cells. Amplification of TCR alpha and beta CDR3 regions from RNA used iRepertoire nested multiplex PCR. For one-step reverse transcription and amplification, 100-400 ng of tissue mRNA or PBMC total RNA was used. MiXCR, applied by TCRdb to the multiplex PCR reads, yields one record per CDR3 protein. The sample contains 3,000 to 3,500 distinct CDR3 sequences, roughly a sixth of which appear only once. At least ten counts were recorded for this clonotype. Sequencing used glioma tissue, nonneoplastic brain tissue, or PBMCs (not recorded which). The sequence came from a human donor with low-grade glioma or glioblastoma, undergoing nonglioma brain surgery, or in good health (not recorded which).

The CDR3 sequence: CASSLPLAGGTDTQYF. As DNA, the CDR3 is TGTGCCAGCAGCTTACCCCTAGCGGGGGGCACAGATACGCAGTATTTT. The chain has TRBV7-6 and TRBJ2-3, with TRBD2 matching 10 bases. This CDR3 contains 16 residues. The J segment lost 1 base and the V segment lost 2 bases, leaving 3 bases of the junction unmatched. Germline V gene lookup returns CDR1 SGHVS and CDR2 FNYEAQ.